This T cell receptor (beta chain) was retrieved from a study of tumor-infiltrating lymphocytes in oesophageal squamous cell carcinoma. TCRdb reanalysed the PCR reads using MiXCR and keeps one entry per CDR3 protein. The table has around 12,000 distinct CDR3 sequences, more than 45% seen once. V dropped 5 bases and J dropped 0; count of bases not matched to a gene: 6. The CDR3 runs 15 residues. Germline V gene lookup returns CDR1 SGHTA and CDR2 FQGNSA. In its sample, this clonotype ranks as medium-sized. The sequencing input was esophageal tumor tissue. J is TRBJ2-7 and V is TRBV7-2, with 8 nucleotides matching TRBD1. The source of this sequence is a female donor with esophageal squamous cell carcinoma. The CDR3 DNA reads as TGTGCCAGCAGCCGAACAGGGGGTTCCTCCTACGAGCAGTACTTC. It codes for CASSRTGGSSYEQYF.